These 8 T cell receptor beta chains came from one sample sequenced in a study of shared clonotypes between healthy human individuals (dated by TCRdb to the early 2020s). Libraries were built with the immunoSEQ multiplex PCR assay. The clones in this table, taken by TCRdb from immuneACCESS, are in-frame only. Not every clone is retained; where verified, under half of the shortfall comes from an unresolved V gene, and the cause of the rest is unknown. The sample records about 1.1 million clones, roughly 80% of which are singletons. 0.89% of the sample is held by the ten biggest clonotypes. Sequenced sample: memory CD4+ T cells from PBMCs. What the cell subset or site label conveys for this sample: CD45RA-negative fraction. The receptor source for this set is a man aged 18-30 years in good health. Some clones in this sample may be carry-over from other donors' samples.

This clone was counted only a few times. The chain uses TRBV6-6 and TRBJ1-1, with D hard to call. Looked up from germline, CDR1 is MNHNY and CDR2 is SVGAGI (reference sequence). CDR3 length: 13 amino acids. Trimming removed 6 bases at V and 3 bases at J, with 11 bases between. The DNA for the CDR3 is TGTGCCAGCAGAGACAATAGGGACACTGAAGCTTTCTTT. Translating it yields CASRDNRDTEAFF.

The chain links TRBV4-2 to TRBJ2-3; D ambiguous. Looked up from germline, CDR1 is LGHNA and CDR2 is YNFKEQ. CDR3 length: 13 amino acids. V shed 0 bases and J shed 7 bases, with 8 bases lying between them. CDR3 amino acids: CASSQDVRYTQYF. CDR3 nucleotide sequence: TGTGCCAGCAGCCAAGACGTGAGGTATACGCAGTATTTT.

This chain connects TRBV23-1 to TRBJ2-2; possibly TRBD1 for D (6 bases). TRBV23-1 is an open reading frame whose function is uncertain. The CDR3 sequence is 17 residues long. V was trimmed by 2 bases and J by 0 bases, leaving 13 bases between them. The CDR3 DNA reads as TGCGCCAGCAGTCAACCCACCGGGACACCGAACACCGGGGAGCTGTTTTTT. It codes for CASSQPTGTPNTGELFF.

In its sample, this clone was seen a few times. It may be a read error: a sequence one base away is much more abundant. V gene TRBV18 combines with J gene TRBJ2-3; the match to TRBD2 covers 10 bases. This CDR3 is 14 amino acids long. Per the germline V gene, CDR1 is KGHSH and CDR2 is LQKENI. V lost 3 bases and J lost 4; bases outside the gene matches: 1. The CDR3 is CASSPGLASDTQYF. CDR3 DNA sequence: TGTGCCAGCTCACCGGGACTAGCGTCAGATACGCAGTATTTT.

The V call is TRBV11-2, the J call TRBJ2-1, with D uncertain. Germline V gene data show CDR1 as SGHAT and CDR2 as FQNNGV. The CDR3 spans 16 residues. The germline V and J ends were trimmed by 5 bases and 0 bases, with 14 bases remaining between them. The CDR3 DNA reads TGTGCCAGCAGCGCAACAACTCCGAACTCCTACAATGAGCAGTTCTTC. Its translation is CASSATTPNSYNEQFF.

This clone was seen just once. The gene calls are TRBV11-2 and TRBJ2-7, with D perhaps matching TRBD2 (6 bases). Trimming removed 1 base from V and 2 bases from J, with 12 bases in between. Germline values: CDR1 SGHAT, CDR2 FQNNGV. CDR3 length: 15 amino acids. The CDR3 is CASSLGASETYEQYF. CDR3 sequence (DNA): TGTGCCAGCAGCTTAGGCGCTAGCGAAACCTACGAGCAGTACTTC.

The genes are TRBV6-1 and TRBJ1-5; TRBD1 is a possible D gene (6 bases). This CDR3 is 13 amino acids long. V was trimmed by 7 bases and J by 5 bases, leaving 12 bases between them. Germline CDR1 MNHNS, CDR2 SASEGT. DNA of the CDR3: TGTGCCAGCACCCGGGACAACGATCAGCCCCAGCATTTT. It yields the protein CASTRDNDQPQHF.

The rearrangement joins TRBV28 to TRBJ2-5, with 7 bases matching TRBD1. This CDR3 contains 15 residues. After removal of 5 bases from V and 1 base from J, the junction contained 7 bases not matched to a gene. CDR1 and CDR2 from the germline V gene are MDHEN and SYDVKM. CDR3 coding DNA: TGTGCCAGCAGTCCCTTGGACAGGTCCCAAGAGACCCAGTACTTC. Protein product: CASSPLDRSQETQYF.